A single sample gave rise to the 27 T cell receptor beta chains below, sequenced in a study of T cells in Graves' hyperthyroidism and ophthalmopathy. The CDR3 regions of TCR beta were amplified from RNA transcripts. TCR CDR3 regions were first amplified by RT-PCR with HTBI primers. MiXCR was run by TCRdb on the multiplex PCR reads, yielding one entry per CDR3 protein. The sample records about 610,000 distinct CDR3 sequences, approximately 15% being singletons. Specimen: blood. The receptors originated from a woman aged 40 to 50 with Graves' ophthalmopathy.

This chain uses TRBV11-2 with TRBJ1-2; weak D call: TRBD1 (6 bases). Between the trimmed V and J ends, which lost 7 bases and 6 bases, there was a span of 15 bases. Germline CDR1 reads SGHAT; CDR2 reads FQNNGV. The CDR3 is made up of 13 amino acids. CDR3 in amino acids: CASTRGGWDGYTF. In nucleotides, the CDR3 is TGTGCCAGCACTAGAGGGGGATGGGATGGCTACACCTTC.

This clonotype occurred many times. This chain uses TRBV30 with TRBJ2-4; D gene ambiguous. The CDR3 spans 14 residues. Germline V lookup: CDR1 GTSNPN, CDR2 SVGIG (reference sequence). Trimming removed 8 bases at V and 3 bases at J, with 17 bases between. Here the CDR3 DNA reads TGTGCCCTATCAATCGAGGACGGCAAAAACATTCAGTACTTC. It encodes CALSIEDGKNIQYF.

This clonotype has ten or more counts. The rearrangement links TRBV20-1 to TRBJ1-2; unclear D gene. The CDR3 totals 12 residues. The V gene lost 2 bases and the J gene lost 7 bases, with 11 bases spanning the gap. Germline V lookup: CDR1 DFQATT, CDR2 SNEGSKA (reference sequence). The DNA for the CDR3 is TGCAGTGCTAGATCCCCAGGATCTGGCTACACCTTC. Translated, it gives CSARSPGSGYTF.

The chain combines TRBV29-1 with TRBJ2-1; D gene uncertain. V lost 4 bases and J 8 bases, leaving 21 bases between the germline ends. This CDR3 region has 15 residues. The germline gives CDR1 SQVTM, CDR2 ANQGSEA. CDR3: CSVVPVDSPVDEQFF. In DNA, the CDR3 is TGCAGCGTTGTCCCGGTCGACTCCCCGGTGGATGAGCAGTTCTTC.

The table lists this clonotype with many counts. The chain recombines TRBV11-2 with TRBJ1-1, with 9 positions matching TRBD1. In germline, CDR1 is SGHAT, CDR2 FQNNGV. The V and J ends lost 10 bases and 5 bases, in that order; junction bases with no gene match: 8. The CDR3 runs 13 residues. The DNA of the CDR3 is TGTGCCACACAACAGGGGGCGCATACTGAAGCTTTCTTT. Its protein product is CATQQGAHTEAFF.

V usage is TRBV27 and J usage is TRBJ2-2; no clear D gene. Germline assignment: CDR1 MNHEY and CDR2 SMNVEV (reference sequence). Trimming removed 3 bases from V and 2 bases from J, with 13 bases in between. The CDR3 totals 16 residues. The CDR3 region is CASSFVWGANTGELFF. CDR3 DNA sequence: TGTGCCAGCAGTTTTGTTTGGGGTGCCAACACCGGGGAGCTGTTTTTT.

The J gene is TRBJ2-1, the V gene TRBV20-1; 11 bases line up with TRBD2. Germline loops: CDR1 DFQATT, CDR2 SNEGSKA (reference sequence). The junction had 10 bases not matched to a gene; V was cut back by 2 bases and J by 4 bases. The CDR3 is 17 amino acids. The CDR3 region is CSARSIPGLAEYNEQFF. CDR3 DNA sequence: TGCAGTGCTAGATCCATCCCGGGACTAGCGGAATACAATGAGCAGTTCTTC.

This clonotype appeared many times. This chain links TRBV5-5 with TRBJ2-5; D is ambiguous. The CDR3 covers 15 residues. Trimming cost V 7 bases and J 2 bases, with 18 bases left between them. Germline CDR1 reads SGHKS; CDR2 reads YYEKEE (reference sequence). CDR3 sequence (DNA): TGTGCCAGCCGCCGCGCGGCAGCATCGCAAGAGACCCAGTACTTC. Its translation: CASRRAAASQETQYF.

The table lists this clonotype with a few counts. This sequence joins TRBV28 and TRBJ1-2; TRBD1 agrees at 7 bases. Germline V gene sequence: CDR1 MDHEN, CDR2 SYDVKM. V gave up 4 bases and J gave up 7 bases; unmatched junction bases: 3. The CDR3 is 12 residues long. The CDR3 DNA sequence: TGTGCCAGCAGTTCAGACAGGGCTGGCTACACCTTC. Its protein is CASSSDRAGYTF.

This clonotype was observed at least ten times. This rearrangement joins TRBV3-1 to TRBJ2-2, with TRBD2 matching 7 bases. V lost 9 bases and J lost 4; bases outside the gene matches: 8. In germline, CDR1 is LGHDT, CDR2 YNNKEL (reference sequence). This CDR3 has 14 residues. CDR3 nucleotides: TGTGCCAGTAAGCGGGGCGAAGCCACCGGGGAGCTGTTTTTT. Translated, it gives CASKRGEATGELFF.

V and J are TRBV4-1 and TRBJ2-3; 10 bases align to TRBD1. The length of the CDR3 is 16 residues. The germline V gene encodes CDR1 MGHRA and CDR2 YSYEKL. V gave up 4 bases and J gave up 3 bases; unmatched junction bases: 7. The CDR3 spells CASSPRRGQGTDTQYF. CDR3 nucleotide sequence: TGCGCCAGCAGCCCACGCCGGGGACAGGGGACAGATACGCAGTATTTT.

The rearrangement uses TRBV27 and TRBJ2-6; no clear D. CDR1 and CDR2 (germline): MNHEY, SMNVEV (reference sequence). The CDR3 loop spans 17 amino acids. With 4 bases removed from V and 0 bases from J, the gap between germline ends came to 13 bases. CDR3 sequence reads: CASSSRLVNSGANVLTF. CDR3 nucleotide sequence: TGTGCCAGCAGTTCCAGACTCGTAAACTCTGGGGCCAACGTCCTGACTTTC.

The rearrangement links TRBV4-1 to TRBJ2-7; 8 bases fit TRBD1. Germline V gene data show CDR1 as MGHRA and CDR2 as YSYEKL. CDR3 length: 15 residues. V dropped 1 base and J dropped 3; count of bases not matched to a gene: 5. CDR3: CASSQAPGQDYEQYF. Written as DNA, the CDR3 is TGCGCCAGCAGCCAAGCGCCGGGACAGGACTACGAGCAGTACTTC.

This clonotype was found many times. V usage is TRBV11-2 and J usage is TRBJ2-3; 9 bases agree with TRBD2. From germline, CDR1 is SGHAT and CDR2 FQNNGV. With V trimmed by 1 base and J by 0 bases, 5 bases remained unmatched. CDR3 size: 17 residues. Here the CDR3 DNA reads TGTGCCAGCAGCTTAGGTTCTAGCGGGGCTAGCACAGATACGCAGTATTTT. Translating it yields CASSLGSSGASTDTQYF.

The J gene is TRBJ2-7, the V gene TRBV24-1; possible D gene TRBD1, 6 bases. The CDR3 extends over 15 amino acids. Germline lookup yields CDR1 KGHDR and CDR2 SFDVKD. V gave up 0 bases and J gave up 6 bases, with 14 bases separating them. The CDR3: CATSDLGGPVSEQYF. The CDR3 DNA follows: TGTGCCACCAGTGATTTGGGGGGCCCCGTGTCCGAGCAGTACTTC.

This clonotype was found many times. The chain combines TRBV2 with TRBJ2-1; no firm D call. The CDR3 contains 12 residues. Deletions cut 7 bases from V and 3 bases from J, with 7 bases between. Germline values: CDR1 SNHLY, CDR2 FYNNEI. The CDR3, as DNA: TGTGCCAGCACGGGTGACTACAATGAGCAGTTCTTC. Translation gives CASTGDYNEQFF. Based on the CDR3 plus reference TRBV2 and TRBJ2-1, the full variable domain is EPEVTQTPSHQVTQMGQEVILRCVPISNHLYFYWYRQILGQKVEFLVSFYNNEISEKSEIFDDQFSVERPDGSNFTLKIRSTKLEDSAMYFCASTGDYNEQFFGPGTRLTVL.

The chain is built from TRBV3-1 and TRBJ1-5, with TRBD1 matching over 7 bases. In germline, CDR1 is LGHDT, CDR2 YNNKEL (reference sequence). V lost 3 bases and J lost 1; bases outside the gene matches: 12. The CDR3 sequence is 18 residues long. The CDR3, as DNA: TGTGCCAGCAGCCATTCATGGACAGGTTCAATGAGCAATCAGCCCCAGCATTTT. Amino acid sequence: CASSHSWTGSMSNQPQHF. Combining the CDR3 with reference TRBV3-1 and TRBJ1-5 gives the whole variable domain DTAVSQTPKYLVTQMGNDKSIKCEQNLGHDTMYWYKQDSKKFLKIMFSYNNKELIINETVPNRFSPKSPDKAHLNLHINSLELGDSAVYFCASSHSWTGSMSNQPQHFGDGTRLSIL.

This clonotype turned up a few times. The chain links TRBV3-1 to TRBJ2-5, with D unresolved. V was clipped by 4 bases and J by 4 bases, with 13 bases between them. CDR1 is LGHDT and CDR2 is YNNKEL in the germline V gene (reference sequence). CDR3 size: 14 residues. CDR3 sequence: CASSPRFEGETQYF. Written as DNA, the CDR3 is TGTGCCAGCAGCCCGAGGTTCGAAGGAGAGACCCAGTACTTC.

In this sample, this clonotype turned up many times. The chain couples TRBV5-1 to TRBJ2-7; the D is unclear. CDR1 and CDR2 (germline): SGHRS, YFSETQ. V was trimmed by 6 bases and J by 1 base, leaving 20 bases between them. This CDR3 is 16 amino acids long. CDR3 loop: CASKLGLMDDSYEQYF. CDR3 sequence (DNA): TGCGCCAGCAAACTCGGATTGATGGACGATTCCTACGAGCAGTACTTC.

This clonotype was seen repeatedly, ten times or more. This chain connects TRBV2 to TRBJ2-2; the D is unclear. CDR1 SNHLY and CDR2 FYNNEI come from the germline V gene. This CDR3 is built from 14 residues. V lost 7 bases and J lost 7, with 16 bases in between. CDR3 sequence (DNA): TGTGCCAGCACCGAAGGACCCCTCGTCGGGGAGCTGTTTTTT. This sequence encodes CASTEGPLVGELFF.

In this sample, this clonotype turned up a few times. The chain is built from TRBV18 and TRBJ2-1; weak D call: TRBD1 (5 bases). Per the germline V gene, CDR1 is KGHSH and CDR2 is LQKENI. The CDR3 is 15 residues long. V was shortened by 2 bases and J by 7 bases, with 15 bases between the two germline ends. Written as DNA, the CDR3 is TGTGCCAGCTCACCAGGGGCGGAATGGGTGAATGAGCAGTTCTTC. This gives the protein CASSPGAEWVNEQFF.

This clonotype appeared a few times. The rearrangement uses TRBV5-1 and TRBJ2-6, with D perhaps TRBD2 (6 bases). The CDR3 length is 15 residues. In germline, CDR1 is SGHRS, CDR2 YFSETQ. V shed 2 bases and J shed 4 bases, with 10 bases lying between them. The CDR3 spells CASSFWAGGANVLTF. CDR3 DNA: TGCGCCAGCAGCTTCTGGGCGGGAGGGGCCAACGTCCTGACTTTC. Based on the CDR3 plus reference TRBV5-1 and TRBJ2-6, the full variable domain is KAGVTQTPRYLIKTRGQQVTLSCSPISGHRSVSWYQQTPGQGLQFLFEYFSETQRNKGNFPGRFSGRQFSNSRSEMNVSTLELGDSALYLCASSFWAGGANVLTFGAGSRLTVL.

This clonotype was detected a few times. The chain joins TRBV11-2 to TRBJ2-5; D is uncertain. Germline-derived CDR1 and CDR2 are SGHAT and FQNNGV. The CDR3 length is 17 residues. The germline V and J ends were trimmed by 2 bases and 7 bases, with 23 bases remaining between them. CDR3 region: CASSLMGSSELGGTQYF. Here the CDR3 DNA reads TGTGCCAGCAGCTTAATGGGGTCTTCCGAATTAGGTGGGACCCAGTACTTC.

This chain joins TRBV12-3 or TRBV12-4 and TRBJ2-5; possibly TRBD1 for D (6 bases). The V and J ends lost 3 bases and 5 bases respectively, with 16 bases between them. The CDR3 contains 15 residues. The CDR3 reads CASSLRQGRGETQYF. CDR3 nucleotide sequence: TGTGCCAGCAGTTTGAGGCAGGGGAGAGGCGAGACCCAGTACTTC.

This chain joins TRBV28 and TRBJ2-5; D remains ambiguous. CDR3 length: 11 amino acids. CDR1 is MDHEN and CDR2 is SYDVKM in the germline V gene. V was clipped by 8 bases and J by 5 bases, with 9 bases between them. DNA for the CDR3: TGTGCCAGCGTGCGAAGCGAGACCCAGTACTTC. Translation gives CASVRSETQYF.

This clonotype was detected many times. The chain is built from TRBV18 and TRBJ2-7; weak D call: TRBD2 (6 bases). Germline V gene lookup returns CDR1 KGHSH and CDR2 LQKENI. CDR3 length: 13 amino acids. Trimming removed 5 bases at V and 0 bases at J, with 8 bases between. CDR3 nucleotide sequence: TGTGCCAGCTCAGGAGGGAGCTCCTACGAGCAGTACTTC. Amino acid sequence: CASSGGSSYEQYF.

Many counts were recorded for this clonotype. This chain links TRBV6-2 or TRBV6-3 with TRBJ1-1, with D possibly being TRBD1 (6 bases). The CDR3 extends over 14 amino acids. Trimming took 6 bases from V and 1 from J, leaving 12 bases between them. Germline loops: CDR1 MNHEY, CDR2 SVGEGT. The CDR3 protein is CASSKDRPNTEAFF. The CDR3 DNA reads TGTGCCAGCAGCAAAGACAGGCCGAACACTGAAGCTTTCTTT.